Listed below are T cell receptor beta chains from one sample, sequenced in a study of Ad26.COV2.S vaccination and SARS-CoV-2 variants. TCRdb's copy holds only in-frame clones and misses some; the assay was immunoSEQ multiplex PCR. The table records a few hundred thousand clones, 83% of them present only once. The sequenced sample was peripheral blood, obtained in a trial of Ad26.COV2.S vaccine versus placebo. Receptors were obtained from a person aged 18 to 59 who received the Ad26.COV2.S COVID-19 vaccine or a placebo. Each CDR3 is given with its conserved first and last residue. D genes are given only for firm matches. Only part of the rows carry a size: once, few, many, or a class if the clone is expanded.

TRBJ1-5,-,-,TRBV5-1,CASSLYGDQPQHF,TGCGCCAGCAGCTTGTACGGGGATCAGCCCCAGCATTTT
TRBJ1-2,few,TRBD1,TRBV18,CASSGQGAVNYGYTF,TGTGCCAGCTCAGGACAGGGGGCGGTTAACTATGGCTACACCTTC
TRBJ2-2,-,-,TRBV24-1,CATSAGTTGELFF,TGTGCCACCAGTGCAGGGACCACCGGGGAGCTGTTTTTT
TRBJ1-4,-,-,TRBV11-3,CASSQSIPNEKLFF,TGTGCCAGCAGTCAATCGATCCCCAATGAAAAACTGTTTTTT
TRBJ2-7,-,-,TRBV11-2,CASSLRGYEQYF,TGTGCCAGCAGCTTAAGAGGCTACGAGCAGTACTTC
TRBJ1-1,-,-,TRBV19,CASSINYGVDTEAFF,TGTGCCAGTAGTATAAATTATGGGGTGGACACTGAAGCTTTCTTT
TRBJ1-4,few,TRBD1,TRBV6-6,CASRVNRDRLLEKLFF,TGTGCCAGCAGAGTTAACCGGGACAGACTTCTTGAAAAACTGTTTTTT
TRBJ2-7,-,TRBD1,TRBV5-1,CASSFGTGPYEQYF,TGCGCCAGCAGCTTCGGGACAGGGCCGTACGAGCAGTACTTC
TRBJ2-1,-,-,TRBV3-1/TRBV3-2,CASSPNWWGNYNEQFF,TGTGCCAGCAGCCCTAACTGGTGGGGGAACTACAATGAGCAGTTCTTC
TRBJ1-1,-,-,TRBV19,CASSMRTEAFF,TGTGCCAGTAGTATGAGGACTGAAGCTTTCTTT
TRBJ2-1,-,TRBD2,TRBV3-1/TRBV3-2,CASSTRLAVYNEQFF,TGTGCCAGCAGCACCCGACTAGCGGTCTACAATGAGCAGTTCTTC
TRBJ2-7,-,-,TRBV7-2,CASSLRRGYEQYF,TGTGCCAGCAGCCTTCGTCGGGGTTACGAGCAGTACTTC
TRBJ2-3,-,-,TRBV7-7,CASSPLGGRSTDTQYF,TGTGCCAGCAGTCCTTTGGGGGGCCGGAGCACAGATACGCAGTATTTT
TRBJ1-1,once,TRBD1,TRBV6-5,CASRIRQGSTEAFF,TGTGCCAGCAGGATTCGACAGGGATCTACTGAAGCTTTCTTT
TRBJ2-7,-,TRBD2,TRBV10-2,CATRTSGGSYEQYF,TGCGCCACCAGGACTAGCGGGGGCTCCTACGAGCAGTACTTC
TRBJ2-3,-,-,TRBV18,CASSPRDTGTDTQYF,TGTGCCAGCTCACCCCGGGACACGGGCACAGATACGCAGTATTTT
TRBJ2-1,-,-,TRBV7-2,CASSLAGLAPNEQFF,TGTGCCAGCAGCTTAGCGGGGCTAGCCCCCAATGAGCAGTTCTTC
TRBJ2-3,-,-,TRBV2,CASSEWADYTDTQYF,TGTGCCAGCAGTGAATGGGCTGATTACACAGATACGCAGTATTTT
TRBJ2-7,-,TRBD2,TRBV7-7,CASSPGLAASYEQYF,TGTGCCAGCAGCCCGGGACTAGCGGCCTCCTACGAGCAGTACTTC
TRBJ1-5,-,-,TRBV2,CASSSDRTYSNQPQHF,TGTGCCAGCAGTTCGGACAGAACTTATAGCAATCAGCCCCAGCATTTT
TRBJ2-2,once,-,TRBV5-6,CASSPTVASGELFF,TGTGCCAGCAGCCCGACGGTGGCTAGCGGGGAGCTGTTTTTT
TRBJ2-3,-,TRBD2,TRBV9,CASSVDSTSGARGTSTDTQYF,TGTGCCAGCAGCGTAGATAGTACTAGCGGAGCCCGAGGAACTAGCACAGATACGCAGTATTTT
TRBJ1-2,-,-,TRBV6-2/TRBV6-3,CASSSGGYTF,TGTGCCAGCAGTTCCGGTGGCTACACCTTC
TRBJ1-1,few,TRBD1,TRBV19,CASRPAYRGTEAFF,TGTGCCAGTAGGCCCGCTTACAGGGGTACTGAAGCTTTCTTT
TRBJ2-1,-,-,TRBV6-5,CASILTLATYNEQFF,TGTGCCAGCATCCTCACCCTAGCGACCTACAATGAGCAGTTCTTC
TRBJ1-1,-,-,TRBV7-8,CASSSPRENTEAFF,TGTGCCAGCAGCTCCCCAAGGGAGAACACTGAAGCTTTCTTT
TRBJ2-7,-,-,TRBV14,CASSQVRYEQYF,TGTGCCAGCAGCCAAGTAAGGTACGAGCAGTACTTC
TRBJ2-5,-,-,TRBV5-4,CASSLAATEETQYF,TGTGCCAGCAGCTTGGCCGCGACAGAAGAGACCCAGTACTTC
TRBJ2-5,-,-,TRBV2,CASRGPVAVETQYF,TGTGCCAGCAGGGGACCCGTAGCGGTGGAGACCCAGTACTTC